The clone carrying this T cell receptor (beta chain) has at least ten counts. The target antigen is unknown. These data originate in a study of early T cells in non-severe SARS-CoV-2 infection. The wider study: The study sequenced bulk RNA from unsorted whole blood, with chains unpaired.

Researchers tagged individual cDNA molecules with unique molecular identifiers. A single record per CDR3 protein comes from TCRdb applying MiXCR to the 5' RACE reads. Here the sample spans about 58,000 distinct CDR3 sequences, over 9.5% being singletons. Findings and caveats of the study: In VDJdb matching, anti-spike CD8 responses were favored while private and CD4 specificities went missing.

CDR3 length: 13 amino acids. Sequences were obtained from whole blood. The receptor was derived from an adult who was a healthcare worker with PCR-confirmed SARS-CoV-2 infection or an uninfected control (not recorded which). The V gene is TRBV21-1, the J gene TRBJ1-1; no check of the table's D call, TRBD1, against the DNA was made. TRBV21-1 is a pseudogene segment. In DNA form, the CDR3 reads TGTGCCAGCAGCAAAGTTTCAGGGCAAGGAGCTTTCTTT. Translated, it gives CASSKVSGQGAFF.